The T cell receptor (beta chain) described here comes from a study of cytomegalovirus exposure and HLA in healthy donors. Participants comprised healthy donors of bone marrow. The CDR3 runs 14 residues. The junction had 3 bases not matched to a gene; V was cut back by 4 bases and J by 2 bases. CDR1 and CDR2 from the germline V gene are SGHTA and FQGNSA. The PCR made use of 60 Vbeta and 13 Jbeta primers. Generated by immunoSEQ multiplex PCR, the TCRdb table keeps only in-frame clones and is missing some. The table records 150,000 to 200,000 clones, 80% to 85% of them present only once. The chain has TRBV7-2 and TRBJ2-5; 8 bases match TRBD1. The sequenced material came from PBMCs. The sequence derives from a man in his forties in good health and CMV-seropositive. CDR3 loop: CASSSRGRQETQYF. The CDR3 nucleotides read TGTGCCAGCAGCTCCAGGGGGCGTCAAGAGACCCAGTACTTC.